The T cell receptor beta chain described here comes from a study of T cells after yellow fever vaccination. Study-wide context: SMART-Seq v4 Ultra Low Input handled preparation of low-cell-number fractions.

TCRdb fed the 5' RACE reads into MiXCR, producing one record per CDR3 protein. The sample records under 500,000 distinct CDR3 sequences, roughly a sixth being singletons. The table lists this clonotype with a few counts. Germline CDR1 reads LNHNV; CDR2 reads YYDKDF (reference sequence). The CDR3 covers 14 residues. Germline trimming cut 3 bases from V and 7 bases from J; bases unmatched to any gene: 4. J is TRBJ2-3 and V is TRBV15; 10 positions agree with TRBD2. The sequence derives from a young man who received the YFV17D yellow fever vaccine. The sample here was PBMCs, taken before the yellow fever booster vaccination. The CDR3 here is CATSSFSGGNTQYF. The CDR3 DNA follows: TGTGCCACCAGCAGTTTTAGCGGGGGGAATACGCAGTATTTT.